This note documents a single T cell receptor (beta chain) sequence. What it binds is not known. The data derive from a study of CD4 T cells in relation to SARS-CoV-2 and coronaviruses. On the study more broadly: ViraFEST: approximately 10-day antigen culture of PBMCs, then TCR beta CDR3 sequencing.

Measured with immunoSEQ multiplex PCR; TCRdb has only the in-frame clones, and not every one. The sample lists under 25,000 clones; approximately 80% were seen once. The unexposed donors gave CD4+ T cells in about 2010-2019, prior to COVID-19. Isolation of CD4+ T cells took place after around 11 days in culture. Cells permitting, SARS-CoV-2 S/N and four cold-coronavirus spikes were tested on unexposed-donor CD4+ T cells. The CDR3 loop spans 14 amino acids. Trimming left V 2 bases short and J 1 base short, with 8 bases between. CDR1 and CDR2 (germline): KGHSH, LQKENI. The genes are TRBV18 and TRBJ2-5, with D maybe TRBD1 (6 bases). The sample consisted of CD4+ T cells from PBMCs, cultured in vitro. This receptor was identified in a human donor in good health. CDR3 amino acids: CASSPNRAQETQYF. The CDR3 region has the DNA TGTGCCAGCTCACCAAACAGGGCCCAAGAGACCCAGTACTTC.